This entry concerns a single TCR beta chain. The antigen is undetermined. The sample has other DNA sequences that encode this CDR3 too. The assay was immunoSEQ multiplex PCR, and TCRdb's table has in-frame clones only and misses some. This table holds roughly 390,000 clones, approximately 91% found once. The data were taken from a study of Ad26.COV2.S vaccination and SARS-CoV-2 variants. About the study: Ad26.COV2.S was injected intramuscularly once or twice, 56 days apart. The study, taken as a whole, reports: Vaccinated individuals (as opposed to placebo recipients) had higher spike-specific TCR breadth.

Trimming cost V 4 bases and J 3 bases, with 3 bases left between them. The CDR3 spans 12 residues. Germline V gene data show CDR1 as MNHEY and CDR2 as SMNVEV (reference sequence). Noted treatment: roughly 19 received Ad26.COV2.S at low or high dose, single or two shots; about five received placebo; per-sample allocation not given. Sampling was performed 63 days after the first vaccine or placebo injection. This adult donor, from Boston, was 18-55 years old. SARS-CoV-2 spike from the Wuhan strain was encoded by the vaccine, an Ad26 vector. This chain uses TRBV27 with TRBJ2-2; D unresolved. Sequenced material: peripheral blood, taken in a trial of Ad26.COV2.S vaccine versus placebo. The receptor was derived from a person between 18 and 60 years old who received the Ad26.COV2.S COVID-19 vaccine or a placebo. CDR3 bases: TGTGCCAGCAGTTCGTACACCGGGGAGCTGTTTTTT. The encoded protein is CASSSYTGELFF.